Following are 15 T cell receptor beta chains from one sample sequenced in a study of metastatic and nonmetastatic thyroid tumors (TCRdb year 2020). No patient had received any treatment before thyroid surgery. Libraries were built with PCR. Reads for this sample came from an Illumina HiSeq 4000. TCRdb itself trimmed the public reads at Q25 with fastp, ran MiXCR and retained productive beta chains. The sample table records about 93,000 clones; about 13% of these occur just once. The ten largest clones take up 10% to 12% of the sample. The sequenced sample was blood. These receptors originate from a female donor with papillary thyroid cancer or a benign thyroid nodule (not recorded which). Some clones in this sample may be carry-over from other donors' samples.

This clone came up many times. The genes are TRBV15 and TRBJ1-4, with 9 bases matching TRBD1. The germline gives CDR1 LNHNV, CDR2 YYDKDF (reference sequence). This CDR3 contains 15 residues. V was clipped by 2 bases and J by 7 bases; unmatched bases: 5. This CDR3 reads CATSRNRGRGEKLFF. As DNA, the CDR3 is TGTGCCACCAGCAGAAACAGGGGGCGCGGTGAAAAACTGTTTTTT. The full variable domain, completed using reference TRBV15 and TRBJ1-4, is DAMVIQNPRYQVTQFGKPVTLSCSQTLNHNVMYWYQQKSSQAPKLLFHYYDKDFNNEADTPDNFQSRRPNTSFCFLDIRSPGLGDTAMYLCATSRNRGRGEKLFFGSGTQLSVL.

The V call is TRBV2, the J call TRBJ2-7; 10 bases align to TRBD2. The CDR3 loop spans 15 amino acids. Germline V CDR1 and CDR2: SNHLY, FYNNEI. With 5 bases clipped from V and 6 bases from J, the junction kept 10 bases outside the gene matches. The CDR3 sequence is CASSYNLAGVTEQYF. The CDR3 DNA sequence: TGTGCCAGCAGTTATAACCTAGCGGGAGTAACCGAGCAGTACTTC.

This clone was counted at least ten times. The V call is TRBV5-4, the J call TRBJ2-1; 7 bases align to TRBD2. V trimming: 5 bases; J trimming: 4 bases; junction bases outside the gene matches: 9. Germline lookup yields CDR1 SGHNT and CDR2 YYREEE (reference sequence). The CDR3 consists of 15 residues. The CDR3 here is CASRAGRESYNEQFF. CDR3 bases: TGTGCCAGCAGAGCGGGGAGGGAATCTTACAATGAGCAGTTCTTC.

In this sample, this clone turned up many times. The J gene is TRBJ2-1, the V gene TRBV6-4; D ambiguous. CDR3 length: 14 residues. V was shortened by 6 bases and J by 0 bases, with 9 bases between the two germline ends. Germline V gene data show CDR1 as MRHNA and CDR2 as SNTAGT. The CDR3 sequence is CASSPDSSYNEQFF. DNA for the CDR3: TGTGCCAGCAGCCCCGATAGCTCCTACAATGAGCAGTTCTTC.

In its sample, this clone was seen many times. The chain is built from TRBV7-9 and TRBJ2-1; no firm D call. The CDR3 runs 16 residues. Trimming pared 0 bases from V and 4 bases from J, leaving 13 bases between. The germline V gene encodes CDR1 SEHNR and CDR2 FQNEAQ (reference sequence). The CDR3 DNA follows: TGTGCCAGCAGCTTAGCCCAAAACTCCTATTACAATGAGCAGTTCTTC. This sequence encodes CASSLAQNSYYNEQFF.

The rearrangement uses TRBV9 and TRBJ2-5; D might be TRBD2 (6 bases). V was shortened by 4 bases and J by 5 bases, with 21 bases between the two germline ends. The CDR3 length is 16 residues. CDR1 SGDLS and CDR2 YYNGEE come from the germline V gene. CDR3: CASSNGLQRGAETQYF. CDR3 nucleotides: TGTGCCAGCAGCAATGGCCTCCAGCGCGGGGCGGAGACCCAGTACTTC.

This clone was found many times. This chain uses TRBV6-2 or TRBV6-3 with TRBJ2-2; D unclear. The germline V gene encodes CDR1 MNHEY and CDR2 SVGEGT. The CDR3 covers 11 residues. Trimming took off 6 bases at V and 4 bases at J, with 3 bases between the two ends. DNA of the CDR3: TGTGCCAGCAGAACCACCGGGGAGCTGTTTTTT. Protein sequence: CASRTTGELFF.

This clone was counted ten times or more. J is TRBJ2-7 and V is TRBV11-3, with TRBD2 matching over 7 bases. The ends lost 3 bases at V and 2 bases at J; junction bases unmatched: 4. The CDR3 contains 14 residues. CDR1 SGHNT and CDR2 YENEEA come from the germline V gene. The CDR3 DNA reads TGTGCCAGCAGCTTCGCGGGAGTCGCCTACGAGCAGTACTTC. Translation: CASSFAGVAYEQYF.

The chain joins TRBV4-1 to TRBJ2-7, with a weak D call TRBD1 (6 bases). There are 15 residues in the CDR3. Germline assignment: CDR1 MGHRA and CDR2 YSYEKL. Trimming shortened V by 1 base and J by 5 bases, and 15 bases separated the two germline ends. The CDR3 DNA follows: TGCGCCAGCAGCCAAGTTTCAGGGGTTCCCCACGAGCAGTACTTC. This encodes CASSQVSGVPHEQYF.

The table lists this clone with a few counts. V is TRBV6-2 or TRBV6-3 and J is TRBJ2-5, with D perhaps matching TRBD2 (5 bases). Germline values: CDR1 MNHEY, CDR2 SVGEGT. Trimming removed 3 bases at V and 1 base at J, with 18 bases between. The CDR3 sequence is 17 residues long. CDR3 amino acids: CASSYFKARATQETQYF. The CDR3 DNA reads TGTGCCAGCAGTTATTTCAAAGCGCGGGCTACCCAAGAGACCCAGTACTTC.

This clone has at least ten counts. The chain joins TRBV4-3 to TRBJ2-4, with unresolved D. CDR1 LGHNA and CDR2 YSLEER come from the germline V gene. Trimming shortened V by 0 bases and J by 0 bases, and 6 bases separated the two germline ends. There are 15 residues in the CDR3. CDR3 nucleotide sequence: TGCGCCAGCAGCCAAGATCGCGTAGCCAAAAACATTCAGTACTTC. It codes for CASSQDRVAKNIQYF.

This clone was recorded many times. This may be a read error: a much more frequent sequence differs by one nucleotide. V gene TRBV3-1 combines with J gene TRBJ1-2; D is uncertain. There are 16 residues in the CDR3. Germline values: CDR1 LGHDT, CDR2 YNNKEL (reference sequence). The CDR3 nucleotides read TGTGCCTGCAGCCAAGCTCCTCGTCCGGAGCTCTATGGCTACACCTTC. Encoded protein: CACSQAPRPELYGYTF.

This clone was seen at least ten times. This rearrangement joins TRBV6-6 to TRBJ2-2; 7 bases map to TRBD2. Per germline, CDR1 MNHNY and CDR2 SVGAGI (reference sequence). The V segment lost 0 bases and the J segment 4 bases; nucleotides outside the gene matches: 11. This CDR3 has 18 amino acids. The CDR3 bases are TGTGCCAGCAGTTACTCGGGTGGGTTTAGCGGGCCCACCGGGGAGCTGTTTTTT. Translation gives CASSYSGGFSGPTGELFF.

The chain has TRBV28 and TRBJ2-1; 7 bases fit TRBD1. V lost 5 bases and J lost 6; bases outside the gene matches: 10. The length of the CDR3 is 15 residues. From germline, CDR1 is MDHEN and CDR2 SYDVKM. DNA of the CDR3: TGTGCCAGCAGTAACGGGACAGTCAGCGGCAATGAGCAGTTCTTC. Residues: CASSNGTVSGNEQFF. Together with reference TRBV28 and TRBJ2-1, the CDR3 gives the full variable domain: DVKVTQSSRYLVKRTGEKVFLECVQDMDHENMFWYRQDPGLGLRLIYFSYDVKMKEKGDIPEGYSVSREKKERFSLILESASTNQTSMYLCASSNGTVSGNEQFFGPGTRLTVL.

This clone appeared many times. The CDR3 sequence is CASLFRTGNNEQFF. CDR3 DNA: TGTGCCAGCCTCTTCCGGACAGGAAACAATGAGCAGTTCTTC. The V and J genes are TRBV12-3 or TRBV12-4 and TRBJ2-1, with 7 bases matching TRBD1. Losses at the gene ends were 8 bases for V and 5 bases for J; bases not matched to a gene: 9. The CDR3 has 14 residues.